Below, 5 T cell receptor beta chains from the same sample are listed, as sequenced in a study of response to subunit inactivated influenza vaccine. One entry per CDR3 protein, called by TCRdb with MiXCR from the RT-PCR reads. Found here are 750,000 to 850,000 distinct CDR3 sequences, roughly 18% of them singletons; the top ten hold about 11%. Sequenced material: PBMCs from blood, taken around 5 days after vaccination. These TCRs come from a man aged 45-65 years who received an inactivated influenza vaccine.

This clonotype has more than one count but fewer than ten. In nucleotides, the CDR3 is TGCAGTGCTAATGAGGGGGCGATGATAGTCAAAAACATTCAGTACTTC. This gives the protein CSANEGAMIVKNIQYF. The V call is TRBV20-1, the J call TRBJ2-4; 7 nucleotides align to TRBD1. Losses at the gene ends were 4 bases for V and 3 bases for J; bases not matched to a gene: 12. Germline-derived CDR1 and CDR2 are DFQATT and SNEGSKA (reference sequence). This CDR3 contains 16 residues.

This clonotype occurred a few times. The chain recombines TRBV5-1 with TRBJ2-7, with a tentative D call TRBD1 (6 bases). Germline loops: CDR1 SGHRS, CDR2 YFSETQ. This CDR3 spans 16 amino acids. The V end lost 0 bases, the J end lost 2 bases, and 15 bases lay between the germline ends. The CDR3 reads CASSLGPTGLTYEQYF. CDR3 bases: TGCGCCAGCAGCTTGGGTCCGACAGGTTTGACCTACGAGCAGTACTTC.

The V call is TRBV28, the J call TRBJ2-5; no clear D gene. The ends were cut back, 3 bases at V and 3 bases at J, with 20 bases in the middle. The CDR3 length is 17 residues. CDR1 is MDHEN, CDR2 SYDVKM, per germline. Here the CDR3 DNA reads TGTGCCAGCAGTTTCCTCTACATGGCAACCCAGAAAGAGACCCAGTACTTC. Its protein product is CASSFLYMATQKETQYF.

The chain has TRBV30 and TRBJ2-1; 8 bases fit TRBD1. The germline gives CDR1 GTSNPN, CDR2 SVGIG (reference sequence). The V and J ends lost 0 bases and 0 bases, in that order; junction bases with no gene match: 4. The CDR3 is made up of 16 amino acids. As DNA, the CDR3 is TGTGCCTGGAGTGTAACCGGGACAGGCTCCTACAATGAGCAGTTCTTC. Amino acid sequence: CAWSVTGTGSYNEQFF. The full variable domain, its missing parts supplied by reference TRBV30 and TRBJ2-1, is SQTIHQWPATLVQPVGSPLSLECTVEGTSNPNLYWYRQAAGRGLQLLFYSVGIGQISSEVPQNLSASRPQDRQFILSSKKLLLSDSGFYLCAWSVTGTGSYNEQFFGPGTRLTVL.

This clonotype was recorded a few times. CDR3 sequence reads: CASGGLAGRGTGELFF. In DNA form, the CDR3 reads TGTGCCAGCGGGGGACTAGCGGGACGCGGCACCGGGGAGCTGTTTTTT. The chain carries TRBV7-2 and TRBJ2-2; 13 nucleotides match TRBD2. Germline assignment: CDR1 SGHTA and CDR2 FQGNSA. The CDR3 is made up of 16 amino acids. With 8 bases clipped from V and 4 bases from J, the junction kept 7 bases outside the gene matches. Combining the CDR3 with reference TRBV7-2 and TRBJ2-2 gives the whole variable domain GAGVSQSPSNKVTEKGKDVELRCDPISGHTALYWYRQSLGQGLEFLIYFQGNSAPDKSGLPSDRFSAERTGGSVSTLTIQRTQQEDSAVYLCASGGLAGRGTGELFFGEGSRLTVL.